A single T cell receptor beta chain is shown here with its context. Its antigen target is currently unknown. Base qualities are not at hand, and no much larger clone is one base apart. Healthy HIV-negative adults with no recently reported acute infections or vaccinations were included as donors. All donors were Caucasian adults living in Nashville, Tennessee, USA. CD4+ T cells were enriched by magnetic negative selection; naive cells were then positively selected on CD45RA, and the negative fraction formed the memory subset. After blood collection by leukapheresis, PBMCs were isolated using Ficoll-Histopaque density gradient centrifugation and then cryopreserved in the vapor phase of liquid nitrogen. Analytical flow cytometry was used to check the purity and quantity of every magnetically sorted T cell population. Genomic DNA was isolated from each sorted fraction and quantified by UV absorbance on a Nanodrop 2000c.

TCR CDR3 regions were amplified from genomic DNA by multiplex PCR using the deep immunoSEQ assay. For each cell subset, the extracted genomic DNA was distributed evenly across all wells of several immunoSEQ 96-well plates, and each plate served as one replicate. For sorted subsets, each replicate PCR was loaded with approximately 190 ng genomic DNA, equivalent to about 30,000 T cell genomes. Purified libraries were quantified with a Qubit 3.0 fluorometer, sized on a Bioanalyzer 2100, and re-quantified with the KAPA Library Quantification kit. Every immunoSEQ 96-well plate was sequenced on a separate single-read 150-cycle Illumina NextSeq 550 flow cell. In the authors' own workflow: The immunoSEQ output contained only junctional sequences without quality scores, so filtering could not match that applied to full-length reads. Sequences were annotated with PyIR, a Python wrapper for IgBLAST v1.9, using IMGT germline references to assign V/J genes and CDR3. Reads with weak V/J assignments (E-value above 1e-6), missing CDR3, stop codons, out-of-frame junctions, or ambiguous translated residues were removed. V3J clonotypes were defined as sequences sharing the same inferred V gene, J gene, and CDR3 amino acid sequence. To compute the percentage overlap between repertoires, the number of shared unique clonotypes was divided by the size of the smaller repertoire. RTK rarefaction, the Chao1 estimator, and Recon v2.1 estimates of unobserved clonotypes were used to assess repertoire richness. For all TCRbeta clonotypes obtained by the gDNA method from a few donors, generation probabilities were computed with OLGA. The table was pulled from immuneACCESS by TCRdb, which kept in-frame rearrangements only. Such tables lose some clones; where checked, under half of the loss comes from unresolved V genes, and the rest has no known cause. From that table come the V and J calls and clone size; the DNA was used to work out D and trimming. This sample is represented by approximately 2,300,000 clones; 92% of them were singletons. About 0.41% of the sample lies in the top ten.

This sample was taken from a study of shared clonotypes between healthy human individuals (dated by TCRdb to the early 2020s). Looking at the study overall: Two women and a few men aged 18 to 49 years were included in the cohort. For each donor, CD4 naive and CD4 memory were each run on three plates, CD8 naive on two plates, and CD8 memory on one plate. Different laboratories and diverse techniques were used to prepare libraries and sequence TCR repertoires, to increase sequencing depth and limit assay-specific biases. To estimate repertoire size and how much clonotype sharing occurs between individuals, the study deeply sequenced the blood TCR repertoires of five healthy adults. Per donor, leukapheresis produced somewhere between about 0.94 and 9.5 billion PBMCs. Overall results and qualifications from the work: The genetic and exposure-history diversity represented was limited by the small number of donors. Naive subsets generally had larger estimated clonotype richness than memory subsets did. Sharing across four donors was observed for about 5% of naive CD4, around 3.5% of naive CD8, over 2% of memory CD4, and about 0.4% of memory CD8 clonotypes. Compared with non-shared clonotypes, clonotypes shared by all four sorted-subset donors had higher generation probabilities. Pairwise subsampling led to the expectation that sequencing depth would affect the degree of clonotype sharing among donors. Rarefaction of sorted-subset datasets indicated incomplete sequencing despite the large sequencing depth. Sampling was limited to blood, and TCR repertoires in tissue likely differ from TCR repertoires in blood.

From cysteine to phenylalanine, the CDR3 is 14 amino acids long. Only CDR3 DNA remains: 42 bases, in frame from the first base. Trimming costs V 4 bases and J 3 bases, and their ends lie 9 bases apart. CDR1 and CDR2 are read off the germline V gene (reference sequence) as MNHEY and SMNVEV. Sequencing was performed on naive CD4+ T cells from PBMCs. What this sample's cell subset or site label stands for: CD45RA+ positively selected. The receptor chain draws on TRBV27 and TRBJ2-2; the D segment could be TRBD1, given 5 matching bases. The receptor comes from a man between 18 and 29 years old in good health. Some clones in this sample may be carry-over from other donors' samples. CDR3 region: CASSSGQYTGELFF. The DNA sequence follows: TGTGCCAGCAGTTCAGGGCAGTACACCGGGGAGCTGTTTTTT.